These 16 T cell receptor beta chains came from one sample sequenced in a study of CD8 T cells in Susac syndrome (dated by TCRdb to about 2019). To prepare the library, the immunoSEQ multiplex PCR assay was applied. RNA was extracted with the RNeasy kit and roughly 0.45 to 1 ug was reverse transcribed using random hexamers. Starting from the raw public reads, TCRdb applied fastp trimming at Q25, assembled clones with MiXCR and retained in-frame beta chains. Entries are consolidated by CDR3 protein sequence, retaining the most common genes and DNA. This sample holds 180,000 or so distinct CDR3 sequences; around 94% were observed only once. The top ten constitute around 0.15% of the sample. Specimen: CD4+ T cells from PBMCs. The receptors stem from a human donor in good health.

The rearrangement uses TRBV20-1 and TRBJ2-3; TRBD2 is a possible D gene (7 bases). This CDR3 is built from 14 residues. Germline CDR1 DFQATT, CDR2 SNEGSKA (reference sequence). This chain's CDR3 is CSAGGGESTDTQYF. The CDR3 DNA follows: TGCTCTGCCGGAGGGGGGGAAAGCACAGATACGCAGTATTTT.

V gene TRBV12-3 or TRBV12-4 combines with J gene TRBJ2-3; possibly TRBD2 for D (6 bases). This CDR3 is built from 15 residues. Trimming stripped 0 bases from V and 6 bases from J, with 13 bases between. Written as DNA, the CDR3 is TGTGCCAGCAGTTTAGCGGGACTGGCAGGGGATACGCAGTATTTT. Residues: CASSLAGLAGDTQYF.

This clonotype appeared once. The chain carries TRBV24-1 and TRBJ2-5; TRBD2 aligns across 9 bases. Trimming removed 1 base from V and 13 bases from J; junction bases left unmatched: 9. This CDR3 is 14 amino acids long. CDR1 is KGHDR and CDR2 is SFDVKD in the germline V gene. The CDR3 loop is CATSDFQAGGPAYF. The CDR3 DNA reads as TGTGCCACCAGTGATTTTCAAGCGGGGGGCCCCGCGTACTTC.

The V and J genes are TRBV30 and TRBJ1-3; D gene uncertain. CDR1 GTSNPN and CDR2 SVGIG come from the germline V gene (reference sequence). The ends were cut back, 4 bases at V and 0 bases at J, with 7 bases in the middle. This CDR3 has 13 residues. The CDR3 sequence is CAWTSISGNTIYF. CDR3 DNA: TGTGCCTGGACCTCAATCTCTGGAAACACCATATATTTT.

V usage is TRBV7-2 and J usage is TRBJ2-5; no definite D call. From germline, CDR1 is SGHTA and CDR2 FQGNSA. The CDR3 has 14 residues. The ends were cut back, 3 bases at V and 2 bases at J, with 10 bases in the middle. The CDR3 reads CASSFYQAQETQYF. The CDR3 coding sequence is TGTGCCAGCAGCTTCTACCAGGCACAAGAGACCCAGTACTTC.

This chain joins TRBV5-6 and TRBJ2-5; D gene unclear. The germline gives CDR1 SGHDT, CDR2 YYEEEE. The CDR3 covers 14 residues. Trimming pared 6 bases from V and 5 bases from J, leaving 17 bases between. DNA for the CDR3: TGTGCCAGCAACCTTAGGTCCTTTGGGGAGACCCAGTACTTC. This sequence encodes CASNLRSFGETQYF.

The V gene is TRBV20-1, the J gene TRBJ1-2; 9 bases agree with TRBD1. Looked up from germline, CDR1 is DFQATT and CDR2 is SNEGSKA (reference sequence). Trimming took 3 bases from V and 6 from J; bases not matched to a gene: 11. The CDR3 totals 15 residues. CDR3 coding DNA: TGCAGTGCTAGGGCGCCCACAGGGGGCGCCCATGGCTACACCTTC. Translating gives CSARAPTGGAHGYTF.

The rearrangement uses TRBV29-1 and TRBJ2-1, with 8 nucleotides matching TRBD1. This CDR3 region has 17 residues. The ends lost 3 bases at V and 3 bases at J; junction bases unmatched: 13. The germline V gene encodes CDR1 SQVTM and CDR2 ANQGSEA. The CDR3 DNA reads as TGCAGCGTTGAGGGTTTGACAGGGGCTGGGGGCTACAATGAGCAGTTCTTC. This sequence encodes CSVEGLTGAGGYNEQFF.

The chain links TRBV4-3 to TRBJ2-6; TRBD2 is a possible D gene (6 bases). Germline V gives CDR1 LGHNA, CDR2 YSLEER. The length of the CDR3 is 15 residues. Trimming removed 3 bases at V and 4 bases at J, with 10 bases between. The CDR3 bases are TGCGCCAGCAGCCAGGAGGGTATAGGGGCCAACGTCCTGACTTTC. Its protein product is CASSQEGIGANVLTF.

This clonotype showed up just once. The chain couples TRBV12-3 or TRBV12-4 to TRBJ2-7; D remains ambiguous. Between the trimmed V and J ends, which lost 5 bases and 5 bases, there was a span of 10 bases. This CDR3 has 12 residues. The CDR3 is CASSRRGNEQYF. CDR3 nucleotides: TGTGCCAGCAGTCGCCGAGGCAACGAGCAGTACTTC.

This clonotype has a single count. The rearrangement links TRBV3-1 to TRBJ1-6; 8 nucleotides line up with TRBD1. The germline V gene has CDR1 LGHDT and CDR2 YNNKEL (reference sequence). The CDR3 runs 15 residues. The V and J ends lost 4 bases and 7 bases, in that order; junction bases with no gene match: 6. The CDR3 DNA is TGTGCCAGCAGCCCCCCGGGACAGGAAAATTCACCCCTCCACTTT. Translated, it gives CASSPPGQENSPLHF.

The chain couples TRBV9 to TRBJ1-5; D is perhaps TRBD1 (6 bases). V lost 3 bases and J 7 bases, leaving 11 bases between the germline ends. CDR3 size: 13 residues. CDR1 SGDLS and CDR2 YYNGEE come from the germline V gene. CDR3 nucleotide sequence: TGTGCCAGCAGCGAGGGGGGAGCACAGCCCCAGCATTTT. Translated, it gives CASSEGGAQPQHF.

The chain links TRBV7-2 to TRBJ2-7; TRBD1 aligns across 9 bases. The CDR3 is 16 residues long. Germline V gene lookup returns CDR1 SGHTA and CDR2 FQGNSA. V gave up 5 bases and J gave up 4 bases; unmatched junction bases: 12. CDR3 residues: CASSLPGTGSGYEQYF. The CDR3 DNA reads TGTGCCAGCAGCCTCCCGGGGACAGGGTCCGGGTACGAGCAGTACTTC. Based on the CDR3 plus reference TRBV7-2 and TRBJ2-7, the full variable domain is GAGVSQSPSNKVTEKGKDVELRCDPISGHTALYWYRQSLGQGLEFLIYFQGNSAPDKSGLPSDRFSAERTGGSVSTLTIQRTQQEDSAVYLCASSLPGTGSGYEQYFGPGTRLTVT.

The V gene is TRBV15, the J gene TRBJ2-1; 7 bases align to TRBD2. Unmatched junction bases numbered 8, after V lost 0 bases and J lost 6 bases. This CDR3 is built from 16 residues. Germline V gene data show CDR1 as LNHNV and CDR2 as YYDKDF (reference sequence). CDR3 nucleotide sequence: TGTGCCACCAGCAGAGATAACAGCGGGGCAGGCAATGAGCAGTTCTTC. This sequence encodes CATSRDNSGAGNEQFF. Using reference TRBV15 and TRBJ2-1 for the parts outside the CDR3, the full variable domain is DAMVIQNPRYQVTQFGKPVTLSCSQTLNHNVMYWYQQKSSQAPKLLFHYYDKDFNNEADTPDNFQSRRPNTSFCFLDIRSPGLGDTAMYLCATSRDNSGAGNEQFFGPGTRLTVL.

This chain connects TRBV20-1 to TRBJ2-1, with D possibly matching TRBD2 (6 bases). This CDR3 has 11 amino acids. Germline V CDR1 and CDR2: DFQATT, SNEGSKA (reference sequence). This CDR3 is CSVVGGNEQFF. CDR3 nucleotides: TGCAGCGTCGTCGGAGGGAATGAGCAGTTCTTC.

V usage is TRBV3-1 and J usage is TRBJ1-6; 7 nucleotides align to TRBD1. Germline-derived CDR1 and CDR2 are LGHDT and YNNKEL (reference sequence). This CDR3 comprises 14 residues. V lost 1 base to trimming and J lost 9 bases; unmatched junction nucleotides: 3. The CDR3 reads CASSQGQGVSPLHF. The CDR3 nucleotides are TGTGCCAGCAGCCAAGGACAGGGTGTTTCACCCCTCCACTTT.